This T cell receptor (beta chain) was documented in a study of T cell responses to AZD1222 COVID-19 vaccine (dated by TCRdb to the early 2020s). About the investigation overall: TCR sequencing was performed for 230 to 250 trial participants, of whom about 200 were given two doses of AZD1222 and some 26 were given two doses of MenACWY control vaccine. Trial participants were enrolled into age subgroups of 18-55, 56-69 and 70-plus years, which contained around 150, 28 and 57 TCR-sequenced participants, respectively. Study-level results and caveats: Only a handful of AZD1222 recipients were SARS-CoV-2 seropositive at baseline, limiting conclusions about previously exposed vaccinees. Because no day 14 peak-response samples were available, repertoires were characterized only after the peak T cell response. Epitopes outside the regions mutated in the B.1.351 and B.1.1.7 variants were reportedly recognized by nearly half of the unique spike-specific TCRs. After two AZD1222 doses, both the breadth and the depth of spike-specific TCRs were significantly higher than at day 0 and than in MenACWY recipients. Participants were mostly white British and included more females than males, and it was suggested by the authors that clonal diversity may have been underestimated. The vaccine-associated CD4 TCRs covered the entire spike protein, and the dominant responses fell in regions 160-218 and 743-854. The 56-69-year group was small, and its depth increase did not reach significance, likely because of low power.

The CDR3 regions of human TCRbeta chains were analyzed by immunosequencing. Turning to the authors' computational methods: Repertoire TCRs were matched against a reference library of SARS-CoV-2-specific TCRs generated with the MIRA antigen-specificity platform. Breadth meant the fraction of unique TCRs that were SARS-CoV-2-associated, whereas depth meant the fraction of total T cells that were SARS-CoV-2-associated. Using the MIRA data, every spike-specific TCR was mapped to the spike region that the TCR reacted to and assigned to either a CD4 or a CD8 class. Log10-transformed breadth and depth values were compared by one-way ANOVA with Sidak's multiple comparisons tests. TCRdb took over this immuneACCESS table, retaining in-frame rearrangements with V and J assigned. Such tables are incomplete; in checked studies, under half of the missing clones stem from an unresolved V gene, and the remainder is unexplained. From that table come the V and J calls and clone size; the DNA was used to work out D and trimming. In this sample the table shows roughly 150,000 clones, 92% of which occur a single time. The ten most abundant clones make up 9.3% of the sample.

Of note for this clone: Its target antigen remains unknown. No base quality values were provided; no much bigger clone lies one nucleotide off.

The time point label here, explained by the study, means: about 28 days (+/-7) after the second vaccine dose. AZD1222 recipients with second doses at about 4 weeks or about 12 weeks were pooled, because spike-specific TCR depth and breadth did not differ between schedules. Vaccinee samples came from UK trials COV001 and COV002, including a single-blind randomized controlled phase 2/3 trial of AZD1222 (ChAdOx1 nCoV-19) in healthy adults. For TCRbeta chain sequencing, PBMC samples from trial participants were taken at day 0 and at day 28 after the second dose. Sequences KGHDR (CDR1) and SFDVKD (CDR2) are obtained from the germline V gene. Its CDR3 holds 14 amino acids, cysteine through phenylalanine. The only DNA kept is the CDR3, 42 bases in frame from the first base. V loses 4 bases of germline sequence and J loses 8 bases, and the interval between the two ends is 16 bases.

The TCR was taken from an adult who received the AZD1222 COVID-19 vaccine. The receptor chain draws on TRBV24-1 and TRBJ1-2; a confident D gene designation cannot be given. This specimen was peripheral blood, taken 28 days after the second AZD1222 dose. The nucleotides read TGTGCCACCAGTGACCCGTCCCGGGTGCAGGGCTACACCTTC. This translates into CATSDPSRVQGYTF.